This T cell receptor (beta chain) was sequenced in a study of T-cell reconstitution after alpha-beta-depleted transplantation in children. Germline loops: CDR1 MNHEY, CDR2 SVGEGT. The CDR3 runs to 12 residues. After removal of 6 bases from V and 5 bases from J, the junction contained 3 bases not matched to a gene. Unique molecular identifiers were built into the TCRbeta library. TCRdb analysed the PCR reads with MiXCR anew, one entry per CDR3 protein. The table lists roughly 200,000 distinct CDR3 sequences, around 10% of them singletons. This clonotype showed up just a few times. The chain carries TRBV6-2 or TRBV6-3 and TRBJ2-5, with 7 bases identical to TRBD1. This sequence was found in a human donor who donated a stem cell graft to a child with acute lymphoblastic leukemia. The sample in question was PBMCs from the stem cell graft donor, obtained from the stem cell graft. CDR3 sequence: CASSEQGETQYF. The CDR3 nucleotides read TGTGCCAGCAGCGAACAGGGGGAGACCCAGTACTTC.